This TCR beta chain was found in a study of blood T cell repertoires in COVID-19. In the authors' workflow: Nucleated cell counts were estimated from reference gene primer amplification. Method: immunoSEQ multiplex PCR; TCRdb's copy keeps in-frame clones and lacks some. From that table come the V and J calls and clone size; the DNA was used to work out D and trimming. The table lists about 270,000 clones, about 87% of them singletons. Germline V gene data show CDR1 as SEHNR and CDR2 as FQNEAQ (reference sequence). Trimming cost V 5 bases and J 5 bases; bases outside gene matches: 10. The CDR3 loop spans 16 amino acids.

Sequenced sample: PBMCs or T cells enriched from blood (not recorded which). This clonotype originated in a woman aged 40 to 50 with acute COVID-19. The chain employs TRBV7-9 and TRBJ2-7, with TRBD2 identical over 12 bases. The CDR3 region is CASSPWTSGNKDEQYF. The CDR3 DNA reads as TGTGCCAGCAGCCCGTGGACTAGCGGGAATAAGGACGAGCAGTACTTC.